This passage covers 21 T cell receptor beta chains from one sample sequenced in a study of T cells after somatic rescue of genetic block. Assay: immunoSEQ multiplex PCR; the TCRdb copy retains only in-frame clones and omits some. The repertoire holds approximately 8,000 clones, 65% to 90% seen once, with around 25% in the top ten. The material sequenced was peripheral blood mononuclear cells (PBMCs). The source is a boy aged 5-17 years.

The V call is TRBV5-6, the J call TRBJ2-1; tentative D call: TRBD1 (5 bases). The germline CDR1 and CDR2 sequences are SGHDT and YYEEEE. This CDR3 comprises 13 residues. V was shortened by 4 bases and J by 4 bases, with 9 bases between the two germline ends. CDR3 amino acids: CASSRDSYNEQFF. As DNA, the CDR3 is TGTGCCAGCAGCAGAGACAGTTACAATGAGCAGTTCTTC.

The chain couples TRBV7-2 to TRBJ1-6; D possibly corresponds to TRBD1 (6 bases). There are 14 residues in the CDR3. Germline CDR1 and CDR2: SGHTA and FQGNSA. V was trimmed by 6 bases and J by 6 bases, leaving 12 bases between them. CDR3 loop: CASRGTSGNSPLHF. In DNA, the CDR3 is TGTGCCAGCAGAGGGACAAGCGGTAATTCACCCCTCCACTTT.

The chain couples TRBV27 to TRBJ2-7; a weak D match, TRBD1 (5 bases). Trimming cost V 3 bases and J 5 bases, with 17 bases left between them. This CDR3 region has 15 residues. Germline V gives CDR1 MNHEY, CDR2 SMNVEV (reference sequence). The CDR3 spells CASSFGRVVGHEQYF. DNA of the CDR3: TGTGCCAGCAGTTTCGGCAGGGTAGTTGGCCACGAGCAGTACTTC.

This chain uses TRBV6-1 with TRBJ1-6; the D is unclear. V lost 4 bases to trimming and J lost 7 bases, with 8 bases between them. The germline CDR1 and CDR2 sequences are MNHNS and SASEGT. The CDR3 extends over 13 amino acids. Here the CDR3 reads CASSGAGNSPLHF. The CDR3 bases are TGTGCCAGCAGTGGAGCCGGCAATTCACCCCTCCACTTT.

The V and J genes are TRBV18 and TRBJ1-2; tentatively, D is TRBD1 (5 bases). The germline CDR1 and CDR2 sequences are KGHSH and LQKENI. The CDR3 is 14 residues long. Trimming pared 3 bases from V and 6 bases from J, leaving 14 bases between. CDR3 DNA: TGTGCCAGCTCACCGGGCCGCAGGGAACATGGCTACACCTTC. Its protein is CASSPGRREHGYTF.

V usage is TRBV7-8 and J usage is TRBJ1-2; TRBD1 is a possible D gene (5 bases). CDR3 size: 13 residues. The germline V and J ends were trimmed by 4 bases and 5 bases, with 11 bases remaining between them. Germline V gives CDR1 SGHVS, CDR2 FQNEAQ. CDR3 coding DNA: TGTGCCAGCAGCTCGAGGGGCGGGTATGGCTACACCTTC. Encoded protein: CASSSRGGYGYTF.

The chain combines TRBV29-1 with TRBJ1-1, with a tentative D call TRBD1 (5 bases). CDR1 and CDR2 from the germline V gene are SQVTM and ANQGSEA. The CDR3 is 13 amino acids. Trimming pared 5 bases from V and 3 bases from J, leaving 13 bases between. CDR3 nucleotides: TGCAGCGTTCTCCCTCGGACACACACTGAAGCTTTCTTT. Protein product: CSVLPRTHTEAFF.

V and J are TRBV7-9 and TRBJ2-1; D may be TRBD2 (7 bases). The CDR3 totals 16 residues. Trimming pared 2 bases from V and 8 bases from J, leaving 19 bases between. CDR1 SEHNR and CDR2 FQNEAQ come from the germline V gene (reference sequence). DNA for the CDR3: TGTGCCAGCAGCTTACCTGCGGGGGCGTATCACGATGAGCAGTTCTTC. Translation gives CASSLPAGAYHDEQFF.

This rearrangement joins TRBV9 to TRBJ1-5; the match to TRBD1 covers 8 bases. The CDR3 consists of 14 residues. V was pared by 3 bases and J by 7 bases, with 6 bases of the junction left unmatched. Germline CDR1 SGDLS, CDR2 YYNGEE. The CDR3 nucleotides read TGTGCCAGCAGCGGAGGACAGGGCGGGCAGCCCCAGCATTTT. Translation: CASSGGQGGQPQHF. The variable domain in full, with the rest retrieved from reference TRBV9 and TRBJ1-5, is DSGVTQTPKHLITATGQRVTLRCSPRSGDLSVYWYQQSLDQGLQFLIQYYNGEERAKGNILERFSAQQFPDLHSELNLSSLELGDSALYFCASSGGQGGQPQHFGDGTRLSIL.

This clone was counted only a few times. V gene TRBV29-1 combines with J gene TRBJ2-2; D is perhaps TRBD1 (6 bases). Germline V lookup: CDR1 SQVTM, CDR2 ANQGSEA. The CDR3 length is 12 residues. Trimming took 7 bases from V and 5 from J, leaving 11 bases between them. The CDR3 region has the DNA TGCAGCGCCGGTAGGGGGACCGGGGAGCTGTTTTTT. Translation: CSAGRGTGELFF.

CDR3 region: CASLDGLAQETQYF. CDR3 coding DNA: TGTGCCAGCCTAGACGGACTAGCACAAGAGACCCAGTACTTC. The chain uses TRBV6-1 and TRBJ2-5, with 8 bases matching TRBD2. CDR1 and CDR2 (germline): MNHNS, SASEGT. V lost 8 bases and J lost 2; bases outside the gene matches: 7. This CDR3 is 14 amino acids long.

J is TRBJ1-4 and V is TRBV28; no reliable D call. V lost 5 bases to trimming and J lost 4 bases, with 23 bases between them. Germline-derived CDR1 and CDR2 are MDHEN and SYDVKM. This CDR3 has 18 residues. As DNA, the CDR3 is TGTGCCAGCAGTACAATCAAGGGTGGGGTACCGCGTAATGAAAAACTGTTTTTT. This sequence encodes CASSTIKGGVPRNEKLFF.

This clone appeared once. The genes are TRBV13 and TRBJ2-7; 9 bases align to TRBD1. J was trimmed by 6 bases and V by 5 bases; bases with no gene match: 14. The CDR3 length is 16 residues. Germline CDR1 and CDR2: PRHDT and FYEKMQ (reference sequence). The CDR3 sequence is CASSEPPGQGTREQYF. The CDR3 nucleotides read TGTGCCAGCAGCGAACCCCCGGGACAGGGAACCCGCGAGCAGTACTTC.

The CDR3: CASSPRRGTYGYTF. CDR3 DNA: TGTGCCAGCAGCCCACGGCGGGGCACCTATGGCTACACCTTC. The V call is TRBV11-2, the J call TRBJ1-2; TRBD1 might be the D (5 bases). CDR3 length: 14 residues. With 5 bases removed from V and 4 bases from J, the gap between germline ends came to 14 bases. The V gene's germline CDR1 is SGHAT and CDR2 FQNNGV. The full variable domain, its missing parts supplied by reference TRBV11-2 and TRBJ1-2, is EAGVAQSPRYKIIEKRQSVAFWCNPISGHATLYWYQQILGQGPKLLIQFQNNGVVDDSQLPKDRFSAERLKGVDSTLKIQPAKLEDSAVYLCASSPRRGTYGYTFGSGTRLTVV.

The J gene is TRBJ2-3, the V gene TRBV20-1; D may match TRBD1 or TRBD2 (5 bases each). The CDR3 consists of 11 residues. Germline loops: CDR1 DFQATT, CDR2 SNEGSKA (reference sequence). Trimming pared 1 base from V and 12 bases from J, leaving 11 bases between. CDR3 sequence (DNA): TGCAGTGCTAGAGGCGGACGGGGCCAGTATTTT. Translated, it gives CSARGGRGQYF.

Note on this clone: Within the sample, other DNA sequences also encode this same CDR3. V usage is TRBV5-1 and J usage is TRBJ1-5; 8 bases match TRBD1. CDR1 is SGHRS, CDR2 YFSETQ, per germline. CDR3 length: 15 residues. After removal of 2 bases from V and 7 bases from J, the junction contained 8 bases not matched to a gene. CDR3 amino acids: CASSFPDRGEQPQHF. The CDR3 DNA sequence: TGCGCCAGCAGCTTTCCAGACAGGGGTGAGCAGCCCCAGCATTTT. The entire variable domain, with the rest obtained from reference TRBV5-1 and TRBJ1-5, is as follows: KAGVTQTPRYLIKTRGQQVTLSCSPISGHRSVSWYQQTPGQGLQFLFEYFSETQRNKGNFPGRFSGRQFSNSRSEMNVSTLELGDSALYLCASSFPDRGEQPQHFGDGTRLSIL.

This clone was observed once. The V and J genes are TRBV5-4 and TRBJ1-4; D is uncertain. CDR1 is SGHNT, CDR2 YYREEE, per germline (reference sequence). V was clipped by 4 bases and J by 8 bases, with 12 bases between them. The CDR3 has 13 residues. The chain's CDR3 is CASSLDVGEKLFF. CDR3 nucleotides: TGTGCCAGCAGCCTCGACGTGGGGGAAAAACTGTTTTTT.

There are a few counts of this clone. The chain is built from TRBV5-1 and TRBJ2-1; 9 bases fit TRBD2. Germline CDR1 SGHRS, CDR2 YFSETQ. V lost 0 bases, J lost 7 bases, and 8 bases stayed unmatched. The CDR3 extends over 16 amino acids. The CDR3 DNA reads TGCGCCAGCAGCTTGGGCGCACTAGCGGGTAGGAATGAGCAGTTCTTC. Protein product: CASSLGALAGRNEQFF.

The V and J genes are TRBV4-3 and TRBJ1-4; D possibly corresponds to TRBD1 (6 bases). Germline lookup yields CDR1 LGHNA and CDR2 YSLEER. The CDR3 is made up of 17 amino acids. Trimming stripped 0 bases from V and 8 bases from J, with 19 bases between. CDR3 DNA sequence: TGCGCCAGCAGCCAAGATATAGGCGGCAGGGGAGGGGAAAAACTGTTTTTT. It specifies CASSQDIGGRGGEKLFF.

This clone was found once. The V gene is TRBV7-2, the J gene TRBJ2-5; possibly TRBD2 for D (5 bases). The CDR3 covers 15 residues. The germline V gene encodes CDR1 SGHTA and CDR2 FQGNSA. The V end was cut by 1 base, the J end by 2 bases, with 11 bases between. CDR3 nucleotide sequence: TGTGCCAGCAGCTTAGGATCGGGGTCTCAAGAGACCCAGTACTTC. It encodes CASSLGSGSQETQYF.

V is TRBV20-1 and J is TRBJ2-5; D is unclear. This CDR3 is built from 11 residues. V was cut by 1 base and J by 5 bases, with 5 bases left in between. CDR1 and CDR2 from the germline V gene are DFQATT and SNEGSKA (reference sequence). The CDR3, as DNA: TGCAGTGCTAGAGGCGGTGAGACCCAGTACTTC. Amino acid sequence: CSARGGETQYF.